The clone carrying this TCR beta chain was counted many times. This CDR3 is built from 16 residues. Per germline, CDR1 WNHNN and CDR2 SYGVQD (reference sequence). Unmatched junction bases numbered 4, after V lost 0 bases and J lost 2 bases. The record originates from a study of early T cells in non-severe SARS-CoV-2 infection. Unique molecular identifier tags were affixed to discrete cDNA molecules. Each CDR3 protein gets one entry after TCRdb re-called the 5' RACE reads with MiXCR. This table holds roughly 30,000 distinct CDR3 sequences, about 6.6% found once. The chain uses TRBV10-1 and TRBJ2-1; 7 bases line up with TRBD1. The sample consisted of whole blood, taken at baseline. This TCR was sampled from an adult who was a healthcare worker with PCR-confirmed SARS-CoV-2 infection or an uninfected control (not recorded which). The CDR3 loop reads CASSESRGPPYNEQFF. The DNA of the CDR3 is TGCGCCAGCAGTGAGTCTAGGGGGCCCCCCTACAATGAGCAGTTCTTC.